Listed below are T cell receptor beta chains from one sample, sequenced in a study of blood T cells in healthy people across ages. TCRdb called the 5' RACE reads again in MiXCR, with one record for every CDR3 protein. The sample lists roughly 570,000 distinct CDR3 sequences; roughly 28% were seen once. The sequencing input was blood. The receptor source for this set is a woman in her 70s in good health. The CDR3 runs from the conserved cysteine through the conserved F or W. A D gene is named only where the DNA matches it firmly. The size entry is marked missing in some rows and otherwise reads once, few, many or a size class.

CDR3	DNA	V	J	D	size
CATSIAQYNEQFF	TGTGCCACCAGCATAGCACAGTACAATGAGCAGTTCTTC	TRBV15	TRBJ2-1	.	.
CASSPTYAGGLLYEQYF	TGTGCCAGCAGCCCAACTTACGCGGGGGGGCTGCTATACGAGCAGTACTTC	TRBV7-2	TRBJ2-7	TRBD2	few
CASSFLGPGQPYTNYGYTF	TGTGCCAGCAGCTTTTTAGGACCGGGACAGCCTTATACTAACTATGGCTACACCTTC	TRBV7-2	TRBJ1-2	TRBD1	many
CSARGRTSGRSYEQYF	TGCAGTGCTAGAGGTAGGACTAGCGGGCGATCCTACGAGCAGTACTTC	TRBV20-1	TRBJ2-7	TRBD2	few
CASSLARGAGSSDTQYF	TGTGCCAGCAGCTTAGCGCGGGGAGCGGGAAGTTCAGATACGCAGTATTTT	TRBV7-2	TRBJ2-3	TRBD2	.
CASSLGLSTGELFF	TGTGCCAGCAGCTTAGGACTTTCCACCGGGGAGCTGTTTTTT	TRBV7-2	TRBJ2-2	.	few
CASSYRTGTGDYGYTF	TGTGCCAGCAGTTACAGAACCGGGACAGGGGACTATGGCTACACCTTC	TRBV6-2/TRBV6-3	TRBJ1-2	TRBD1	few
CASSLYEKGTAFF	TGTGCCAGCAGCCTCTACGAGAAGGGGACAGCTTTCTTT	TRBV6-2/TRBV6-3	TRBJ1-1	.	.
CASSPRGTGLADNEQFF	TGTGCCAGCAGCCCGAGAGGAACGGGACTAGCGGACAATGAGCAGTTCTTC	TRBV9	TRBJ2-1	TRBD2	.
CASSLPSGSYEQYF	TGTGCCAGCAGCTTGCCTAGCGGCTCCTACGAGCAGTACTTC	TRBV11-3	TRBJ2-7	TRBD2	.
CASSLQFAGETGELFF	TGTGCCAGCAGCTTGCAGTTTGCAGGGGAGACCGGGGAGCTGTTTTTT	TRBV5-6	TRBJ2-2	.	few
CASSPSETVYNEQFF	TGCGCCAGCAGCCCCTCTGAGACAGTCTACAATGAGCAGTTCTTC	TRBV4-1	TRBJ2-1	.	.
CASSGWGFTDTQYF	TGTGCCAGCAGTGGCTGGGGCTTCACAGATACGCAGTATTTT	TRBV6-1	TRBJ2-3	.	.
CASSPGTYDYGYTF	TGCGCCAGCAGCCCCGGGACTTATGACTATGGCTACACCTTC	TRBV4-3	TRBJ1-2	.	few
CSARAVVGTAYNEQLF	TGCAGTGCTAGGGCGGTTGTGGGGACAGCCTACAATGAGCAGCTCTTC	TRBV20-1	TRBJ2-1	TRBD1	.
CASSSQAQEEQFF	TGTGCCAGCAGCTCCCAGGCCCAGGAAGAGCAGTTCTTC	TRBV11-2	TRBJ2-1	.	.
CASTITGETGELFF	TGCGCCAGCACCATCACAGGGGAGACCGGGGAGCTGTTTTTT	TRBV5-1	TRBJ2-2	TRBD1	few
CSAREVGGYTDTQYF	TGCAGTGCTAGAGAGGTCGGGGGATACACAGATACGCAGTATTTT	TRBV20-1	TRBJ2-3	.	few
CSATLGLRSDTQYF	TGCAGTGCAACCCTCGGCCTTCGATCAGATACGCAGTATTTT	TRBV20-1	TRBJ2-3	.	.
CASSLSGGPGVTDTQYF	TGTGCCAGCAGCTTAAGCGGTGGGCCTGGGGTCACAGATACGCAGTATTTT	TRBV7-2	TRBJ2-3	.	.
CASSPVGTGQNEKLFF	TGTGCCAGCAGCCCGGTAGGGACAGGGCAAAATGAAAAACTGTTTTTT	TRBV11-2	TRBJ1-4	TRBD1	.
CASSPLASYSGNTIYF	TGTGCCAGCTCACCATTGGCAAGCTACTCTGGAAACACCATATATTTT	TRBV18	TRBJ1-3	.	.
CASSLAGQRDIQYF	TGCGCCAGCAGCTTGGCCGGACAGAGAGACATCCAGTACTTC	TRBV5-1	TRBJ2-4	.	.
CASRLTGTSGGETQYF	TGTGCCAGCAGACTTACCGGGACTAGCGGGGGTGAGACCCAGTACTTC	TRBV7-9	TRBJ2-5	TRBD2	many
CASSGGTYEAFF	TGTGCCAGCAGCGGGGGGACATATGAAGCTTTCTTT	TRBV7-2	TRBJ1-1	.	.
CASSSQSNEKLFF	TGTGCCAGCAGCTCGCAGTCTAATGAAAAACTGTTTTTT	TRBV11-3	TRBJ1-4	.	.
CSVRRLAGAETQYF	TGCAGCGTCCGGAGGCTAGCGGGGGCAGAGACCCAGTACTTC	TRBV29-1	TRBJ2-5	TRBD2	.
CASSSEQGSSYNEQFF	TGTGCCAGCAGTTCGGAACAGGGAAGCTCCTACAATGAGCAGTTCTTC	TRBV2	TRBJ2-1	.	few
CASSLMGRVNSGANVLTF	TGTGCCAGCAGCTTGATGGGCAGGGTAAACTCTGGGGCCAACGTCCTGACTTTC	TRBV5-6	TRBJ2-6	.	.
CSASFSTNEKLFF	TGCAGTGCTAGTTTTTCCACTAATGAAAAACTGTTTTTT	TRBV20-1	TRBJ1-4	.	.
CSADRGWGEAFF	TGCAGCGCGGACAGGGGGTGGGGTGAAGCTTTCTTT	TRBV29-1	TRBJ1-1	TRBD1	.
CASSFRDRASKGYTF	TGTGCCAGCAGCTTCCGGGACAGGGCTTCTAAGGGCTACACCTTC	TRBV7-9	TRBJ1-2	TRBD1	few
CASSWDSINYGYTF	TGTGCCAGCAGTTGGGACAGCATTAACTATGGCTACACCTTC	TRBV6-2/TRBV6-3	TRBJ1-2	TRBD1	.
CANFGTTYEQYF	TGTGCCAATTTCGGGACTACCTACGAGCAGTACTTC	TRBV2	TRBJ2-7	TRBD2	.
CAISETTYEQYF	TGTGCCATCAGTGAGACAACCTACGAGCAGTACTTC	TRBV6-2/TRBV6-3	TRBJ2-7	.	.
CAISEPGQINTIYF	TGTGCCATCAGTGAGCCCGGACAGATTAACACCATATATTTT	TRBV10-3	TRBJ1-3	.	few
CASSQGRQGSYEQYF	TGCGCCAGCAGCCAAGGGCGACAGGGGTCCTACGAGCAGTACTTC	TRBV4-3	TRBJ2-7	TRBD1	few
CASSLSGGVTKNIQYF	TGTGCCAGCAGCCTCAGCGGGGGGGTTACCAAAAACATTCAGTACTTC	TRBV13	TRBJ2-4	TRBD2	few
CASSAQPGSSGNTIYF	TGTGCCAGCAGCGCCCAACCAGGGAGCTCTGGAAACACCATATATTTT	TRBV7-2	TRBJ1-3	.	.
CASSPADTGELFF	TGTGCCAGCAGCCCCGCGGACACCGGGGAGCTGTTTTTT	TRBV11-2	TRBJ2-2	.	.
CASRAGTGLGDTEAFF	TGTGCCAGCAGGGCCGGGACAGGCCTAGGAGACACTGAAGCTTTCTTT	TRBV5-6	TRBJ1-1	TRBD1	.
CASSESGQGNGGYTF	TGTGCCAGCAGTGAAAGCGGCCAGGGGAACGGCGGCTACACCTTC	TRBV6-1	TRBJ1-2	.	few
CASSYGTHNSPLHF	TGTGCCAGCAGCTACGGGACACATAATTCACCCCTCCACTTT	TRBV7-9	TRBJ1-6	.	.
CASRPDRGLYNEQFF	TGTGCCAGCAGACCGGACAGGGGGCTCTACAATGAGCAGTTCTTC	TRBV27	TRBJ2-1	TRBD1	few
CASSLVRGRNNEQFF	TGCGCCAGCAGCTTGGTCAGGGGTCGGAACAATGAGCAGTTCTTC	TRBV5-1	TRBJ2-1	.	.
CSASAAGTNTGELFF	TGCAGTGCCTCAGCGGCAGGGACGAACACCGGGGAGCTGTTTTTT	TRBV20-1	TRBJ2-2	.	.
CASSLVAGGAGVDTQYF	TGCGCCAGCAGCTTGGTGGCCGGGGGGGCCGGGGTCGATACGCAGTATTTT	TRBV5-1	TRBJ2-3	TRBD2	.
CASSHSAGGALETQYF	TGTGCCAGCAGCCACTCGGCCGGCGGGGCCCTAGAGACCCAGTACTTC	TRBV7-6	TRBJ2-5	.	.
CASSPMAGGRDTQYF	TGTGCCAGCAGCCCGATGGCGGGAGGGAGAGATACGCAGTATTTT	TRBV7-2	TRBJ2-3	TRBD2	.
CASSGRYGYTF	TGTGCCAGCAGCGGAAGATATGGCTACACCTTC	TRBV9	TRBJ1-2	.	once
CASSGRGTSNTGELFF	TGTGCCAGCAGTGGCAGGGGGACGTCGAACACCGGGGAGCTGTTTTTT	TRBV6-1	TRBJ2-2	TRBD1	.
CASSRTGNSNQPQHF	TGTGCCAGCAGTCGTACAGGGAATAGCAATCAGCCCCAGCATTTT	TRBV6-5	TRBJ1-5	.	.
CSLRRTSGFNEQFF	TGTAGCTTACGCCGGACTAGCGGTTTCAATGAGCAGTTCTTC	TRBV29-1	TRBJ2-1	TRBD2	.
CASSQATSSTDTQYF	TGTGCCAGCAGCCAAGCCACCTCTAGCACAGATACGCAGTATTTT	TRBV14	TRBJ2-3	.	.
CASSPRLTETQYF	TGTGCCAGCAGCCCTAGATTAACGGAGACCCAGTACTTC	TRBV3-1	TRBJ2-5	.	.
CASSPMGEKLFF	TGTGCCAGCAGTCCGATGGGGGAAAAACTGTTTTTT	TRBV12-3/TRBV12-4	TRBJ1-4	.	.
CASSPTSNIQYF	TGTGCCAGCAGCCCTACTAGCAACATTCAGTACTTC	TRBV12-3/TRBV12-4	TRBJ2-4	.	few